This TCR beta chain comes out of a study of shared clonotypes between healthy human individuals. About the study: CD4 naive and memory got three plates each, CD8 naive two, CD8 memory one.

The naive CD8 population came from CD45RO-negative cells selected for CCR7, without terminally differentiated effector memory CD45RA+ cells. The donors, healthy adults who were HIV-negative, had experienced no recent acute infections or vaccinations. Concerning this clone itself: The target antigen is unknown.

Study conclusions and caveats: The represented genetic and exposure-history diversity was limited by the small number of donors.

The protocol was immunoSEQ multiplex PCR, while the TCRdb copy is restricted to in-frame clones and leaves out a portion. The data contain approximately 650,000 clones, nearly 97% of them seen just once; the ten biggest clones take up roughly 0.1%. Trimming took off 2 bases at V and 0 bases at J, with 12 bases between the two ends. CDR1 is LGHNA, CDR2 YNFKEQ, per germline. This CDR3 is built from 16 residues. The chain is built from TRBV4-2 and TRBJ2-3; TRBD2 might be the D (6 bases). The receptor's source is a woman aged 30 to 39 in good health. Sequenced sample: naive CD8+ T cells sorted from blood. Here the CDR3 reads CASSQRTGTSTDTQYF. Written as DNA, the CDR3 is TGTGCCAGCAGCCAACGGACTGGGACTAGCACAGATACGCAGTATTTT.